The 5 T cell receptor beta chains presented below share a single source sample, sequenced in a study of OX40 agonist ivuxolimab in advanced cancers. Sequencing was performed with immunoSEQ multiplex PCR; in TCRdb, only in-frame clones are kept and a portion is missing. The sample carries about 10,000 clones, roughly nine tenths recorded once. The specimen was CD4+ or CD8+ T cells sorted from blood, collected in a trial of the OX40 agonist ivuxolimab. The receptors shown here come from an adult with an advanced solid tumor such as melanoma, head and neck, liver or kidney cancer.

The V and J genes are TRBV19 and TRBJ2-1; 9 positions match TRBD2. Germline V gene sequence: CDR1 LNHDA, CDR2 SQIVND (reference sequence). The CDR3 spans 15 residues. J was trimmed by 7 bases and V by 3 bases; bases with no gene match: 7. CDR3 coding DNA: TGTGCCAGTAGTATTAGCGGGGGATCGAAGAATGAGCAGTTCTTC. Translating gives CASSISGGSKNEQFF.

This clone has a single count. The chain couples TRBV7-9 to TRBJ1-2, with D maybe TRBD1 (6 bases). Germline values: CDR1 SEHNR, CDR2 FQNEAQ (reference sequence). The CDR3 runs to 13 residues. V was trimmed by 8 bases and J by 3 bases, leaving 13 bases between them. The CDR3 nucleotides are TGTGCCAGCGTCGCGGCAGGGGACTATGGCTACACCTTC. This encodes CASVAAGDYGYTF.

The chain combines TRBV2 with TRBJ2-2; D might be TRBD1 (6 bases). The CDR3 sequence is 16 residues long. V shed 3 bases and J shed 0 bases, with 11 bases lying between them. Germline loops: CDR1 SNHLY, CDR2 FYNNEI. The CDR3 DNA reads TGTGCCAGCAGTGACCACAGGGCAACGAACACCGGGGAGCTGTTTTTT. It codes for CASSDHRATNTGELFF.

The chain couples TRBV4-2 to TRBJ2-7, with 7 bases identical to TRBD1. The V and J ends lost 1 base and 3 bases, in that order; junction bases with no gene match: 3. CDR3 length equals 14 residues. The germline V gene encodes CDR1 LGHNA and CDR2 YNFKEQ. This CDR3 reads CASSQGRQGYEQYF. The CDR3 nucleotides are TGTGCCAGCAGCCAAGGGAGACAGGGCTACGAGCAGTACTTC.

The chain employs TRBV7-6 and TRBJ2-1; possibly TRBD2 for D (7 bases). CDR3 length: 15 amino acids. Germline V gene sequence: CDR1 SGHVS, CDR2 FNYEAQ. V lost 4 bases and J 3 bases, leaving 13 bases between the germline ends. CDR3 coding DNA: TGTGCCAGCAGCTCCGGGGAGGGGGACTACAATGAGCAGTTCTTC. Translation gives CASSSGEGDYNEQFF.